This T cell receptor (beta chain) was captured in a study of tumor-infiltrating lymphocytes in primary liver carcinoma. The approximately 20-31 mg bulk tissue piece was not sorted before simultaneous RNA and DNA extraction. A constant-region primer served to make TCR beta cDNA from about 500 ng total RNA. Modified slightly, ARM-PCR produced TCR beta libraries over three nested multiplex PCR rounds. TCRdb ran MiXCR on the multiplex PCR reads and lists one entry per CDR3 protein. The table has 75,000 to 90,000 distinct CDR3 sequences, approximately 70% seen once. This clonotype was seen just once. A read error may produce the germline difference seen at one junction end. The sequence was collected from a man aged 40-49 years with primary liver carcinoma and hepatitis B virus infection. The sample taken for sequencing was liver tumor tissue from sampling region 1. The subset was: tumor region T1, superior pole.

CDR3 sequence reads: CASSHDVAEEQYF. CDR3 in DNA: TGCGCCAGCAGCCACGATGTAGCGGAGGAGCAGTATTTC. This chain links TRBV4-1 with TRBJ2-7; D may be TRBD2 (6 bases). Germline CDR1 is MGHRA and CDR2 is YSYEKL. The CDR3 consists of 13 residues.